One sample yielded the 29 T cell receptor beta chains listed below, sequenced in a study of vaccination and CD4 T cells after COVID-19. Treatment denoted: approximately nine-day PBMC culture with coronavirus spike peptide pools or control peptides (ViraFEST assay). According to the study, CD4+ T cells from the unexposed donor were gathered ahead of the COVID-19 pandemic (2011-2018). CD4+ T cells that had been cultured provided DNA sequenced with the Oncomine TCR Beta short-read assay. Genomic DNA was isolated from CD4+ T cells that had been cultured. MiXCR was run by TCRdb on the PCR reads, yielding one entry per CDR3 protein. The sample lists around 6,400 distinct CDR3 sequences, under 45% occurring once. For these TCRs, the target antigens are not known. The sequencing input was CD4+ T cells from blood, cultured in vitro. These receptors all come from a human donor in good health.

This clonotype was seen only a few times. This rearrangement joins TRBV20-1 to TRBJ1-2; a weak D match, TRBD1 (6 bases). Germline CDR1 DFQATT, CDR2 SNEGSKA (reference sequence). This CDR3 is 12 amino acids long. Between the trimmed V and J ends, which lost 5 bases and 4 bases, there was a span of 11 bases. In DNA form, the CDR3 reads TGCAGTGCTCCGGACAGCCGCTATGGCTACACCTTC. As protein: CSAPDSRYGYTF.

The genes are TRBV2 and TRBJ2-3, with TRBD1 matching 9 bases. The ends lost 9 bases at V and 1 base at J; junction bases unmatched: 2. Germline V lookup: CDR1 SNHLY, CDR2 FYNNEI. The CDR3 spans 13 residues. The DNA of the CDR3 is TGTGCCAGTGGGACAGGGCGCACAGATACGCAGTATTTT. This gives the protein CASGTGRTDTQYF.

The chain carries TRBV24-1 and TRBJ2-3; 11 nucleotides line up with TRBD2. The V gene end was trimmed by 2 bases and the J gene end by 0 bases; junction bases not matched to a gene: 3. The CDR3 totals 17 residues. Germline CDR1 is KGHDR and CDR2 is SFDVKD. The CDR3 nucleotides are TGTGCCACCAGTGATTGGTGGACTAGCGGGAGCACAGATACGCAGTATTTT. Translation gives CATSDWWTSGSTDTQYF.

CDR3 nucleotides: TGTGCCAGCAGCGTAGGGGCCGAGGCTCGGGCCGGGCAGTTCTTC. Amino acids: CASSVGAEARAGQFF. The J gene is TRBJ2-1, the V gene TRBV9; D remains ambiguous. Germline lookup yields CDR1 SGDLS and CDR2 YYNGEE. The CDR3 has 15 amino acids. The germline V and J ends were trimmed by 0 bases and 12 bases, with 19 bases remaining between them.

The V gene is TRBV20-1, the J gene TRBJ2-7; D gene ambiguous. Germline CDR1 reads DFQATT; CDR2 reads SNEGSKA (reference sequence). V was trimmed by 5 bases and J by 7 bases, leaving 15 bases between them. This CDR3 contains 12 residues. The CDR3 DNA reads TGCAGTGCTGGCCGTTTGGTCCGGGAGCAGTACTTC. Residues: CSAGRLVREQYF.

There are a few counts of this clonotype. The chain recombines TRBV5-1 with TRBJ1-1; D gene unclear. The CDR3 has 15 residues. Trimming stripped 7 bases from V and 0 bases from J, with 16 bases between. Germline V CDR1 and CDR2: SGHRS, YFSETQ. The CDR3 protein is CASRGGLSMNTEAFF. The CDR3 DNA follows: TGCGCCAGCCGTGGAGGACTCAGCATGAACACTGAAGCTTTCTTT.

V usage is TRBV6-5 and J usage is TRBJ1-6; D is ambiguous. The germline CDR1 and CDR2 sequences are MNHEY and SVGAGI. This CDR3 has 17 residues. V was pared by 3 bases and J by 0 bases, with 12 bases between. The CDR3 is CASSYGPASSYNSPLHF. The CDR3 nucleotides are TGTGCCAGCAGTTATGGACCGGCCAGCTCCTATAATTCACCCCTCCACTTT.

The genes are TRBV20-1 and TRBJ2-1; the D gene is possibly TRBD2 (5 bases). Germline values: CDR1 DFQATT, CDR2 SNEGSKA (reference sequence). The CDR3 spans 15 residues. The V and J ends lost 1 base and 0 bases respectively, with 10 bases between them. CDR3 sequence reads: CSARVSETSYNEQFF. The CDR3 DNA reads TGCAGTGCTAGAGTTAGCGAGACCTCCTACAATGAGCAGTTCTTC.

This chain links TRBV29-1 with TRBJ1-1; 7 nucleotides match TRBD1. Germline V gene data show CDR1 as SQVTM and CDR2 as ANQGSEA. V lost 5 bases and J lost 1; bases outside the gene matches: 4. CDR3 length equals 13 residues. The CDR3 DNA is TGCAGCGTTAGCAGGGGGACGAACACTGAAGCTTTCTTT. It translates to CSVSRGTNTEAFF. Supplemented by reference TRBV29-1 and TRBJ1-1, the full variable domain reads SAVISQKPSRDICQRGTSLTIQCQVDSQVTMMFWYRQQPGQSLTLIATANQGSEATYESGFVIDKFPISRPNLTFSTLTVSNMSPEDSSIYLCSVSRGTNTEAFFGQGTRLTVV.

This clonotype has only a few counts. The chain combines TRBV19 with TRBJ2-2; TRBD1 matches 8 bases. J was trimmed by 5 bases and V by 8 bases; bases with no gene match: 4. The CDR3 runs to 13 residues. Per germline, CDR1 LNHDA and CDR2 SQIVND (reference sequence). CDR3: CASSDRATGELFF. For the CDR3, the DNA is TGTGCCAGTTCGGACAGGGCTACCGGGGAGCTGTTTTTT.

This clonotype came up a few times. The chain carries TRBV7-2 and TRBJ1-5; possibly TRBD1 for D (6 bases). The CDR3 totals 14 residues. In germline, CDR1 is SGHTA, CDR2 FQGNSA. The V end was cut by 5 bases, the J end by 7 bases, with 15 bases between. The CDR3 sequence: CASSPNRVGQPQHF. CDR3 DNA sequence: TGTGCCAGCAGCCCGAACAGGGTGGGCCAGCCCCAGCATTTT.

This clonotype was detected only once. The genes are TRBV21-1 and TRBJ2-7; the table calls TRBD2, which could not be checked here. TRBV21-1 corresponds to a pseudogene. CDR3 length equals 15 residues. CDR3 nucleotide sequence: TGTGCCAGCAGCAAAGTGGGAGCGGGAGATGGAGAGCAGTACTTC. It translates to CASSKVGAGDGEQYF.

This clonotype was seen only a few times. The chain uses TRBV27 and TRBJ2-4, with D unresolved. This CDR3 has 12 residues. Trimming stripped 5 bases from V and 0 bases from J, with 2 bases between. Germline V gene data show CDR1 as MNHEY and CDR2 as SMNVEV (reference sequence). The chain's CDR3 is CASSIAKNIQYF. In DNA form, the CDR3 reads TGTGCCAGCAGTATAGCCAAAAACATTCAGTACTTC.

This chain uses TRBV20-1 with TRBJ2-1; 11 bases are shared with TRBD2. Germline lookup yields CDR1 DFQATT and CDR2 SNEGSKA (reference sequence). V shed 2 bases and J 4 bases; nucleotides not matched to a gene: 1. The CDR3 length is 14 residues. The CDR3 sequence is CSARLAGGYNEQFF. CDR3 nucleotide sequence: TGCAGTGCTAGACTAGCGGGAGGTTACAATGAGCAGTTCTTC.

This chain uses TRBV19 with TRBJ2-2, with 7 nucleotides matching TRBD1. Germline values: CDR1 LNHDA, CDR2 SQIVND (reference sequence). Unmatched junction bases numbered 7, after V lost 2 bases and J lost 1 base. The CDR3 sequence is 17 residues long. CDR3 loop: CASSINRGVRNTGELFF. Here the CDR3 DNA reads TGTGCCAGTAGTATAAACAGGGGCGTTCGGAACACCGGGGAGCTGTTTTTT. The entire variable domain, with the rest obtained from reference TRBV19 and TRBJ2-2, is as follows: DGGITQSPKYLFRKEGQNVTLSCEQNLNHDAMYWYRQDPGQGLRLIYYSQIVNDFQKGDIAEGYSVSREKKESFPLTVTSAQKNPTAFYLCASSINRGVRNTGELFFGEGSRLTVL.

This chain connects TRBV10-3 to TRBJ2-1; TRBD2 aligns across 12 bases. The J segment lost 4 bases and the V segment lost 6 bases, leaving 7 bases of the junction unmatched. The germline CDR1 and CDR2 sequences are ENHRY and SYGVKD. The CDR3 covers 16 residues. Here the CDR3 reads CAISGDGLAGYNEQFF. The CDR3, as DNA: TGTGCCATCAGCGGTGATGGACTAGCGGGGTACAATGAGCAGTTCTTC.

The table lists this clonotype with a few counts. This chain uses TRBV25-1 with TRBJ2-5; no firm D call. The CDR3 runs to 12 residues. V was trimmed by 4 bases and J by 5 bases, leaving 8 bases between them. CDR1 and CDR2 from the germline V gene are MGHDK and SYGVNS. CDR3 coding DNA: TGTGCCAGCAGTGTAAGCCTTGAGACCCAGTACTTC. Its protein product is CASSVSLETQYF.

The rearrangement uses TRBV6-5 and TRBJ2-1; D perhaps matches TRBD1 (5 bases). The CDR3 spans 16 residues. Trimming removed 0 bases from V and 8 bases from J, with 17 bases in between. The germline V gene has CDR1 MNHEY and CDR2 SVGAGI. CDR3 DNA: TGTGCCAGCAGTTACTCGTGGGGCCGTGGCTTGGATGAGCAGTTCTTC. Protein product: CASSYSWGRGLDEQFF.

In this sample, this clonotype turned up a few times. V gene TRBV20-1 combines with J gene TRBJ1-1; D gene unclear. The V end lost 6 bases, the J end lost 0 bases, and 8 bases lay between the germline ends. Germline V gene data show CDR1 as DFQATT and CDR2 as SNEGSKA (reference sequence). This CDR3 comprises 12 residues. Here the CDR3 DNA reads TGCAGTGCCCAGGTAATGAACACTGAAGCTTTCTTT. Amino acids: CSAQVMNTEAFF.

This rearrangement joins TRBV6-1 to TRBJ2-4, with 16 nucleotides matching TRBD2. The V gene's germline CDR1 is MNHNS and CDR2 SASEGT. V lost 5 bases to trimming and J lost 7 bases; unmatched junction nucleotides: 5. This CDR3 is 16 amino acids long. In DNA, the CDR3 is TGTGCCAGCAGTCCGGGACTAGCGGGAGGGCCGAACATTCAGTACTTC. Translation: CASSPGLAGGPNIQYF.

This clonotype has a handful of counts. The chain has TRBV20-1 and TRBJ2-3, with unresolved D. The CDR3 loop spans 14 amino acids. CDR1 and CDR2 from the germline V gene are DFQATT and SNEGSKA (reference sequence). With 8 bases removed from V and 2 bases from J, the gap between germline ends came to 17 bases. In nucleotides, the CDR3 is TGCAGTCCTCTCCCTAGTGTGATCACAGATACGCAGTATTTT. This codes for CSPLPSVITDTQYF.

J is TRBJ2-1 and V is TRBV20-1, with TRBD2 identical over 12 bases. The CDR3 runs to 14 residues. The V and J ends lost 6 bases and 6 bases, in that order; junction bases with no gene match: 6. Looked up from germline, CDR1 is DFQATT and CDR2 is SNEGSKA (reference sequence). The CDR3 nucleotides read TGCAGTGCACCATCTAGCGGGAGGGCCAATGAGCAGTTCTTC. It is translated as CSAPSSGRANEQFF.

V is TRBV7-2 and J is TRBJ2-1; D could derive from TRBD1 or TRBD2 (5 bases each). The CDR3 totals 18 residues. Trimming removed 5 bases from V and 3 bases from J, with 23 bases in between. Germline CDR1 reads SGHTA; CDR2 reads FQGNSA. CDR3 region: CASSPRGLVRGYYNEQFF. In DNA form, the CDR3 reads TGTGCCAGCAGCCCAAGGGGATTAGTGAGAGGGTACTACAATGAGCAGTTCTTC.

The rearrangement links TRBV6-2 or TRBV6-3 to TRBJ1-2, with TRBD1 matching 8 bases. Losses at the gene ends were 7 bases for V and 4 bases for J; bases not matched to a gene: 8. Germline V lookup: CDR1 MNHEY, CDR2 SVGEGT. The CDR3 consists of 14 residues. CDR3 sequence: CASTRGTGPYGYTF. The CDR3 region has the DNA TGTGCCAGCACTCGTGGGACAGGTCCCTATGGCTACACCTTC.

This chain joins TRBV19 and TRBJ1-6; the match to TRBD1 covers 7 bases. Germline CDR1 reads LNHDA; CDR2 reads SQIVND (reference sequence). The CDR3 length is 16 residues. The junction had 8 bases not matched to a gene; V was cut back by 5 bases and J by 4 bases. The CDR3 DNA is TGTGCCAGTAGTGCCCGGGACAGCCTTTATAATTCACCCCTCCACTTT. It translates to CASSARDSLYNSPLHF.

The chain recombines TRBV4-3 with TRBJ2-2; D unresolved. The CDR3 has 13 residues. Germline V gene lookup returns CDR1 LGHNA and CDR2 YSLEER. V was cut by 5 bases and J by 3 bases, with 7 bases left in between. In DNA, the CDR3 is TGCGCCAGCAGCGCCGGGTACACCGGGGAGCTGTTTTTT. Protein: CASSAGYTGELFF.

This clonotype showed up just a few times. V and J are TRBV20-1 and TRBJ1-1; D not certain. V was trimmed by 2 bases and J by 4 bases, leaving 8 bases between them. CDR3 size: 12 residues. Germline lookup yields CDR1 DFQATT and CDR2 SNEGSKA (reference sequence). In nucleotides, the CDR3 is TGCAGTGCTAGAATGTCTGGCACTGAAGCTTTCTTT. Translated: CSARMSGTEAFF.

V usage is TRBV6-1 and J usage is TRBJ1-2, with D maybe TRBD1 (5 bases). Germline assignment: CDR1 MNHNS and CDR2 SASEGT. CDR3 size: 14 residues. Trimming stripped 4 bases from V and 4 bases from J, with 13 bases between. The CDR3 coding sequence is TGTGCCAGCAGTGCTGGAGGGGCTGCCTATGGCTACACCTTC. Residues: CASSAGGAAYGYTF.

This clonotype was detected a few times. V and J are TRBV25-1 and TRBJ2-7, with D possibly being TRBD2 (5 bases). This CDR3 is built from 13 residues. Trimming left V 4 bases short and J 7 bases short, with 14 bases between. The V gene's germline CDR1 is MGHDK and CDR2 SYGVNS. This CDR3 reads CASSGRIGGEQYF. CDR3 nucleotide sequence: TGTGCCAGCAGTGGGAGGATCGGCGGAGAGCAGTACTTC.